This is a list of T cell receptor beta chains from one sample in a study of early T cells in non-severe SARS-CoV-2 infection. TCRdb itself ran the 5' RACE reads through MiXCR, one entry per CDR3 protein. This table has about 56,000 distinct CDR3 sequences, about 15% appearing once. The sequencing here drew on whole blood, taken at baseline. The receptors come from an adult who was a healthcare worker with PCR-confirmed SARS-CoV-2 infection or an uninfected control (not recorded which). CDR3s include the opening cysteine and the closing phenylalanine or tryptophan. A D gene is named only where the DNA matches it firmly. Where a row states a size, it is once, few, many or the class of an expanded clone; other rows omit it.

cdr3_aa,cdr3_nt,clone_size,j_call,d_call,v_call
CASSPALDSYEQYF,TGTGCCAGCTCACCAGCCCTAGACTCCTACGAGCAGTACTTC,-,TRBJ2-7,-,TRBV18
CASSLLLRGQKYF,TGTGCCAGCAGCTTGCTCCTCCGGGGACAGAAGTACTTC,few,TRBJ2-5,TRBD1,TRBV7-9
CASSFDRVETQYF,TGTGCCAGCAGCTTCGACAGGGTGGAGACCCAGTACTTC,once,TRBJ2-5,TRBD1,TRBV7-9
CASSKGRVVFVGPSSYNEQFF,TGTGCCAGCAGCAAGGGGCGAGTTGTTTTTGTGGGCCCTAGCTCCTACAATGAGCAGTTCTTC,few,TRBJ2-1,-,TRBV7-8
CASSSGTGGRELFF,TGCGCCAGCAGCTCCGGGACAGGGGGACGGGAGCTGTTTTTT,many,TRBJ2-2,TRBD1,TRBV5-1
CASSARQLKAFF,TGTGCCAGCAGCGCGAGACAGCTGAAGGCTTTCTTT,few,TRBJ1-1,-,TRBV7-9
CASTLGGSYQPQHF,TGTGCCAGCACCCTGGGGGGCTCATATCAGCCCCAGCATTTT,-,TRBJ1-5,-,TRBV12-3/TRBV12-4
CASSEDRGLEKLFF,TGTGCCAGCAGTGAGGACAGGGGTTTGGAAAAACTGTTTTTT,many,TRBJ1-4,TRBD1,TRBV6-1
CASSQGWSVPYEQYF,TGTGCCAGCAGCCAGGGGTGGAGTGTGCCCTACGAGCAGTACTTC,few,TRBJ2-7,-,TRBV7-9
CASSQFLAQEQFF,TGTGCCAGCAGCCAATTCTTAGCACAGGAGCAGTTCTTC,few,TRBJ2-1,-,TRBV3-1
CASSDPGANVLTF,TGTGCCAGCAGTGACCCCGGGGCCAACGTCCTGACTTTC,many,TRBJ2-6,-,TRBV2
CSARELQGREAFF,TGCAGTGCTAGAGAGCTACAGGGTCGCGAAGCTTTCTTT,few,TRBJ1-1,-,TRBV20-1
CASSSFGDTQYF,TGTGCCAGCAGCTCCTTCGGGGACACGCAGTATTTT,few,TRBJ2-3,-,TRBV7-3
CASSLNRGPRSPLHF,TGTGCCAGCAGTTTAAACAGGGGGCCGAGGTCACCCCTCCACTTT,few,TRBJ1-6,TRBD1,TRBV6-5
CASRNLAGSSADTQYF,TGTGCCAGCAGAAACCTAGCGGGGAGCTCAGCAGATACGCAGTATTTT,-,TRBJ2-3,TRBD2,TRBV5-5
CASRQNSYEQYF,TGTGCCAGCCGACAGAACTCCTACGAGCAGTACTTC,few,TRBJ2-7,-,TRBV2
CASSQAYFMGSYGYTF,TGCGCCAGCAGCCAAGCCTACTTCATGGGGTCTTATGGCTACACCTTC,few,TRBJ1-2,-,TRBV4-1
CSAARTRSYNEQFF,TGCAGTGCGGCCAGGACTAGGAGCTACAATGAGCAGTTCTTC,-,TRBJ2-1,TRBD2,TRBV20-1
CASSPGRAGLTDTQYF,TGCGCCAGCAGCCCGGGGAGGGCCGGTCTCACAGATACGCAGTATTTT,-,TRBJ2-3,TRBD2,TRBV5-1
CASSYRDRGRLFF,TGTGCCAGCAGTTACCGAGACAGGGGGAGACTGTTTTTT,few,TRBJ1-4,TRBD1,TRBV6-5
CASSLGRGDEQFF,TGTGCCAGCAGCTTGGGCCGAGGGGATGAGCAGTTCTTC,-,TRBJ2-1,-,TRBV7-8
CASSYSRDRSSYNEQFF,TGTGCCAGCAGTTACTCGAGGGACAGGAGCTCCTACAATGAGCAGTTCTTC,many,TRBJ2-1,TRBD1,TRBV6-6
CASSEQGNYGYTF,TGTGCCAGCAGTGAACAGGGGAACTATGGCTACACCTTC,many,TRBJ1-2,-,TRBV2
CSPAADRGRDQPQHF,TGCAGCCCAGCCGCCGACAGGGGGCGGGATCAGCCCCAGCATTTT,-,TRBJ1-5,TRBD1,TRBV29-1
CASSDGTGLSSPLHF,TGTGCCAGCAGTGATGGGACAGGGTTAAGTTCACCCCTCCACTTT,-,TRBJ1-6,TRBD1,TRBV2
CASSLFQAANTGELFF,TGTGCCAGCAGCTTATTTCAGGCCGCGAACACCGGGGAGCTGTTTTTT,-,TRBJ2-2,-,TRBV11-2
CASRSGREQYF,TGTGCCAGCAGGTCAGGCCGCGAGCAGTACTTC,many,TRBJ2-7,-,TRBV11-2
CASSPHGPYEQYF,TGCGCCAGCAGCCCCCACGGCCCCTACGAGCAGTACTTC,once,TRBJ2-7,-,TRBV5-1
CSAREYRTGRNSPLHF,TGCAGTGCTAGAGAGTACCGGACAGGGCGTAATTCACCCCTCCACTTT,few,TRBJ1-6,TRBD1,TRBV20-1